The 6 T cell receptor beta chains listed next were all sequenced from one sample in a study of cytomegalovirus exposure and HLA in healthy donors. The PCR employed 60 Vbeta primers together with 13 Jbeta primers. TCRdb's copy holds only in-frame clones and misses some; the assay was immunoSEQ multiplex PCR. The table lists approximately 200,000 clones, approximately 81% of them singletons. The sequencing sample was made of PBMCs. These receptors came from a woman under 30 in good health and CMV-seropositive.

A few counts support this clone. This chain joins TRBV2 and TRBJ2-6; 7 nucleotides match TRBD2. This CDR3 has 19 amino acids. V dropped 3 bases and J dropped 0; count of bases not matched to a gene: 11. Germline-derived CDR1 and CDR2 are SNHLY and FYNNEI. CDR3 in amino acids: CASSDGRSAGLSGANVLTF. In DNA form, the CDR3 reads TGTGCCAGCAGTGACGGGAGGTCGGCCGGTCTCTCTGGGGCCAACGTCCTGACTTTC.

The genes are TRBV19 and TRBJ1-1, with D perhaps TRBD1 (6 bases). Germline lookup yields CDR1 LNHDA and CDR2 SQIVND (reference sequence). This CDR3 spans 14 amino acids. Between the trimmed V and J ends, which lost 3 bases and 5 bases, there was a span of 13 bases. For the CDR3, the DNA is TGTGCCAGTAGTATCACAGGGAAGGGGACTGAAGCTTTCTTT. It codes for CASSITGKGTEAFF.

This clone was seen more than once but under ten times. The V gene is TRBV9, the J gene TRBJ2-5; possible D gene TRBD2, 7 bases. The germline V gene encodes CDR1 SGDLS and CDR2 YYNGEE. Trimming pared 0 bases from V and 1 base from J, leaving 13 bases between. This CDR3 comprises 16 residues. CDR3 bases: TGTGCCAGCAGCGTAGGAGGGGGGGGCGGCCAAGAGACCCAGTACTTC. Protein product: CASSVGGGGGQETQYF.

The chain uses TRBV2 and TRBJ1-1, with TRBD1 matching 7 bases. The CDR3 totals 12 residues. Germline assignment: CDR1 SNHLY and CDR2 FYNNEI. With V trimmed by 6 bases and J by 8 bases, 6 bases remained unmatched. In DNA form, the CDR3 reads TGTGCCAGCAGGGCAGACAGGGAAGAAGCTTTCTTT. It is translated as CASRADREEAFF. Complete variable domain (other parts from reference TRBV2 and TRBJ1-1): EPEVTQTPSHQVTQMGQEVILRCVPISNHLYFYWYRQILGQKVEFLVSFYNNEISEKSEIFDDQFSVERPDGSNFTLKIRSTKLEDSAMYFCASRADREEAFFGQGTRLTVV.

The chain uses TRBV30 and TRBJ1-5; TRBD1 aligns across 7 bases. This CDR3 comprises 13 residues. CDR1 and CDR2 (germline): GTSNPN, SVGIG (reference sequence). V shed 2 bases, J shed 6 bases, and the junction held 4 bases outside the gene matches. The CDR3 bases are TGTGCCTGGAGTCAGGGGGGAGGTCAGCCCCAGCATTTT. Amino acid sequence: CAWSQGGGQPQHF.

This chain uses TRBV6-4 with TRBJ1-2; maybe TRBD1 (6 bases). V was clipped by 6 bases and J by 7 bases, with 15 bases between them. The CDR3 contains 13 residues. Germline CDR1 is MRHNA and CDR2 is SNTAGT. DNA of the CDR3: TGTGCCAGCAGCGAAACAGGGTACCGTGGCTACACCTTC. It codes for CASSETGYRGYTF.